A single sample gave rise to the 12 T cell receptor beta chains below, sequenced in a study of identical twins (dated by TCRdb to about 2016). Libraries were made using 5' RACE. Data came from an Illumina HiSeq 2000. TCRdb handled the public reads itself, with Q25 trimming in fastp and clone calling in MiXCR, and kept productive beta chains. Rows are combined by CDR3 protein, so each entry shows the most common genes and DNA. A total of 600,000 to 800,000 distinct CDR3 sequences appear in this sample, around 21% of them only once. The top ten clonotypes cover approximately 4.3% of the sample. This sample was shared with a second study, whose subject was T cells expressing NK-cell markers.

Sequenced input: PBMCs. The receptor source for this set is a woman aged 18-30 years in good health.

The chain has TRBV6-1 and TRBJ1-2, with a possible D match to TRBD1 (6 bases). Trimming took off 4 bases at V and 7 bases at J, with 10 bases between the two ends. CDR1 and CDR2 from the germline V gene are MNHNS and SASEGT. The CDR3 totals 12 residues. The CDR3 bases are TGTGCCAGCAGTGGGACAGCCCGTGGCTACACCTTC. Its translation is CASSGTARGYTF.

The V and J genes are TRBV12-3 or TRBV12-4 and TRBJ2-1; D tentatively fits TRBD1 or TRBD2 (6 bases each). This CDR3 spans 16 amino acids. The V gene lost 3 bases and the J gene lost 0 bases, with 12 bases spanning the gap. CDR3 nucleotides: TGTGCCAGCAGTTTTGGGGGGCGAAGCTCCTACAATGAGCAGTTCTTC. Its protein is CASSFGGRSSYNEQFF.

Ten or more counts support this clonotype. V gene TRBV5-1 combines with J gene TRBJ2-1, with a weak D call TRBD2 (6 bases). Trimming shortened V by 0 bases and J by 0 bases, and 28 bases separated the two germline ends. The length of the CDR3 is 22 residues. From germline, CDR1 is SGHRS and CDR2 YFSETQ. This chain's CDR3 is CASSLAGGVVGTGRSSYNEQFF. The CDR3 DNA is TGCGCCAGCAGCTTGGCCGGCGGGGTTGTCGGAACCGGGAGAAGCTCCTACAATGAGCAGTTCTTC.

CDR3 DNA: TGTGCCAGCAGTGAAAGACAAATCTCTGGGGCCAACGTCCTGACTTTC. Its protein is CASSERQISGANVLTF. V usage is TRBV25-1 and J usage is TRBJ2-6; D call uncertain. CDR1 is MGHDK and CDR2 is SYGVNS in the germline V gene. V lost 2 bases and J 0 bases, leaving 8 bases between the germline ends. CDR3 length equals 16 residues.

The chain links TRBV20-1 to TRBJ2-3; the D gene could be TRBD1 or TRBD2 (5 bases each). This CDR3 region has 12 residues. V lost 3 bases to trimming and J lost 4 bases, with 8 bases between them. Germline V gene lookup returns CDR1 DFQATT and CDR2 SNEGSKA (reference sequence). DNA for the CDR3: TGCAGTGCTAGTGGGACGGCAGATACGCAGTATTTT. Residues: CSASGTADTQYF.

This chain uses TRBV3-1 with TRBJ2-7; no clear D gene. This CDR3 has 14 amino acids. Deletions cut 0 bases from V and 3 bases from J, with 9 bases between. CDR1 and CDR2 (germline): LGHDT, YNNKEL (reference sequence). CDR3 DNA sequence: TGTGCCAGCAGCCAAGATACGGCTGACTACGAGCAGTACTTC. The encoded protein is CASSQDTADYEQYF.

J is TRBJ2-1 and V is TRBV24-1; D gene uncertain. Trimming pared 4 bases from V and 2 bases from J, leaving 17 bases between. There are 17 residues in the CDR3. The germline CDR1 and CDR2 sequences are KGHDR and SFDVKD. CDR3 residues: CATSDRTKKNTYNEQFF. The CDR3 DNA is TGTGCCACCAGTGACCGCACGAAGAAAAATACCTACAATGAGCAGTTCTTC.

This clonotype has more than one count but fewer than ten. The V call is TRBV12-3 or TRBV12-4, the J call TRBJ2-3; D is undetermined. Trimming pared 5 bases from V and 4 bases from J, leaving 25 bases between. The CDR3 contains 18 residues. CDR3 bases: TGTGCCAGCAGTGCCCCGGGCGGAAGCGCGCCAAGTCCAGATACGCAGTATTTT. It specifies CASSAPGGSAPSPDTQYF.

V gene TRBV7-2 combines with J gene TRBJ2-7, with D maybe TRBD2 (5 bases). Germline CDR1 SGHTA, CDR2 FQGNSA. V was cut by 1 base and J by 4 bases, with 14 bases left in between. The CDR3 has 15 residues. As DNA, the CDR3 is TGTGCCAGCAGCTTAGGCGGGCGGAGAACTTACGAGCAGTACTTC. Translated: CASSLGGRRTYEQYF.

The chain recombines TRBV24-1 with TRBJ2-1; a possible D gene is TRBD1 (5 bases). The germline V gene encodes CDR1 KGHDR and CDR2 SFDVKD. V gave up 5 bases and J gave up 8 bases, with 12 bases separating them. This CDR3 comprises 13 residues. The CDR3 sequence is CATSVGSRDEQFF. The CDR3 DNA reads TGTGCCACCAGTGTTGGTAGCAGGGATGAGCAGTTCTTC.

The chain employs TRBV10-3 and TRBJ1-1; D remains ambiguous. Trimming shortened V by 6 bases and J by 1 base, and 6 bases separated the two germline ends. The length of the CDR3 is 12 residues. From germline, CDR1 is ENHRY and CDR2 SYGVKD. The CDR3 DNA sequence: TGTGCCATCAGGGGTACGAACACTGAAGCTTTCTTT. Its protein is CAIRGTNTEAFF.

Concerning this clonotype: An end of the junction does not agree with germline; a read error may underlie this. The V gene is TRBV11-2, the J gene TRBJ2-1; D uncertain. Per germline, CDR1 SGHAT and CDR2 FQNNGV. There are 13 residues in the CDR3. The CDR3 sequence: CASSPEIAEPLVF. CDR3 in DNA: TGTGCCAGCAGCCCCGAAATCGCAGAGCCGCTGGTCTTC. The entire variable domain, with the rest obtained from reference TRBV11-2 and TRBJ2-1, is as follows: EAGVAQSPRYKIIEKRQSVAFWCNPISGHATLYWYQQILGQGPKLLIQFQNNGVVDDSQLPKDRFSAERLKGVDSTLKIQPAKLEDSAVYLCASSPEIAEPLVFGPGTRLTVL.